This T cell receptor beta chain was retrieved from a study of blood T cell repertoires in COVID-19. In the original processing: Estimates of nucleated cell counts were drawn from the amplification of reference gene primers. Method: immunoSEQ multiplex PCR; TCRdb's copy keeps in-frame clones and lacks some. The V and J calls and clone size come from that table; D and trimming were worked out from the DNA. Among fewer than 200,000 clones listed, approximately 92% were seen once. This clone was seen only once. Sequenced sample: peripheral blood. This receptor was taken from a woman in her forties or fifties with acute or convalescent COVID-19.

The DNA for the CDR3 is TGTGCCAGCGTAGGATACACGGGACTCTTCTACGAGCAGTACTTC. Its protein product is CASVGYTGLFYEQYF. V is TRBV7-9 and J is TRBJ2-7; tentative D call: TRBD2 (6 bases). The CDR3 runs to 15 residues. The germline V gene has CDR1 SEHNR and CDR2 FQNEAQ (reference sequence). V was shortened by 8 bases and J by 3 bases, with 20 bases between the two germline ends.